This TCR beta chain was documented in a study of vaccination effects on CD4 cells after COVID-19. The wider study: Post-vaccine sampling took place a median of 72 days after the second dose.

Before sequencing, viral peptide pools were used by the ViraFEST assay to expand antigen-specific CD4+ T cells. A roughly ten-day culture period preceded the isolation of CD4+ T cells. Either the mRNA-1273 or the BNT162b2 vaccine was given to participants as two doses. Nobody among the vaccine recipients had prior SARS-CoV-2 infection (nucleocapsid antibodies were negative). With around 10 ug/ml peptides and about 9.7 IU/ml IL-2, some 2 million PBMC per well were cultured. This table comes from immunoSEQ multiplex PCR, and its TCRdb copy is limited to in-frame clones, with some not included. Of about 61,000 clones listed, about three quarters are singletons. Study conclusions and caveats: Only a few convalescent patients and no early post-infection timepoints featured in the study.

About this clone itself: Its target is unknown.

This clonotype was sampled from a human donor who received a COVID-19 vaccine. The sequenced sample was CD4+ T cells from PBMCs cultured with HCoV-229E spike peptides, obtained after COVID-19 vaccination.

The CDR3 sequence is CASTESARTYTF. The CDR3, as DNA: TGTGCCAGCACCGAAAGTGCGCGTACCTACACCTTC. The chain couples TRBV6-5 to TRBJ1-2; D gene ambiguous. This CDR3 has 12 residues. Germline V CDR1 and CDR2: MNHEY, SVGAGI. The germline V and J ends were trimmed by 7 bases and 10 bases, with 16 bases remaining between them.